These T cell receptor beta chains were read from a single sample in a study of shared clonotypes between healthy human individuals. Some clones are missing from TCRdb's copy, which holds only in-frame ones; the method was immunoSEQ multiplex PCR. This repertoire shows some 2,100,000 clones, 90% to 96% found once; its top ten account for roughly 0.13%. The material sequenced was naive CD4+ T cells sorted from blood. The receptors here all came from a man younger than 35 in good health. CDR3s include the opening cysteine and the closing phenylalanine or tryptophan. D genes are given only for firm matches.

V gene	D gene	J gene	CDR3 protein
TRBV10-3	.	TRBJ2-4	CAIRAAGDGAKNIQYF
TRBV6-1	.	TRBJ1-6	CASSERRGPSSYNSPLHF
TRBV19	.	TRBJ2-7	CASSMVLETYEQYF
TRBV21-1	.	TRBJ2-7	CASSLTLRGPSSYEQYF
TRBV27	.	TRBJ2-3	CASSYQGTDTQYF
TRBV7-2	.	TRBJ2-3	CASSLIGRGEGGTQYF
TRBV6-1	.	TRBJ2-5	CACRDNQETQYF
TRBV2	TRBD1	TRBJ1-6	CASSGQGDNSPLHF
TRBV5-1	.	TRBJ2-3	CASSLRTVTDTQYF
TRBV2	.	TRBJ1-6	CASRGTFNSPLHF
TRBV5-4	TRBD1	TRBJ1-6	CASSFGTVWDLSSPLHF
TRBV5-4	TRBD1	TRBJ1-5	CASSPGTGGNQPQHF
TRBV5-1	.	TRBJ1-4	CASSPIGGEKLFF
TRBV6-5	.	TRBJ1-1	CATRQPSLGAFF